The TCR beta chain under discussion was sequenced for a study of T cells in Graves' hyperthyroidism and ophthalmopathy. Study-level results: Blood shared most expanded thyroid clonotypes above 0.001.

This clonotype was seen repeatedly, ten times or more. Its antigen is undetermined. RNA transcripts served as the template for amplifying TCR beta CDR3 regions. The HTBI primer set served for first-round RT-PCR of the TCR CDR3. One entry per CDR3 protein results from TCRdb running MiXCR on the multiplex PCR reads. The table has about 290,000 distinct CDR3 sequences, nearly 15% seen once. The CDR3 runs to 14 residues. CDR1 and CDR2 from the germline V gene are KGHDR and SFDVKD. The ends were cut back, 5 bases at V and 8 bases at J, with 14 bases in the middle. V gene TRBV24-1 combines with J gene TRBJ2-2; tentative D call: TRBD1 (6 bases). Specimen: blood. This TCR came from a woman in her forties or fifties with Graves' hyperthyroidism that later progressed to Graves' ophthalmopathy. The chain's CDR3 is CATSVTGQRGELFF. CDR3 nucleotides: TGTGCCACCAGTGTAACAGGGCAGCGAGGGGAGCTGTTTTTT.